This is a list of T cell receptor beta chains from one sample in a study of blood T cell repertoires in COVID-19. Assay: immunoSEQ multiplex PCR; the TCRdb copy retains only in-frame clones and omits some. This sample has 70,000 or so clones, with roughly 87% found just once. The sample consisted of peripheral blood. Receptors were obtained from a woman in her 50s with acute or convalescent COVID-19. CDR3s include the opening cysteine and the closing phenylalanine or tryptophan.

j_call v_call cdr3_aa
TRBJ1-4 TRBV24-1 CATSNRDGKLFF
TRBJ1-5 TRBV5-1 CASSLQGGNQPQHF
TRBJ1-3 TRBV7-8 CASSSQGRGNTIYF
TRBJ1-6 TRBV3-1/TRBV3-2 CASSQVGGTGNNSPLHF
TRBJ1-5 TRBV25-1 CASSDQDQPQHF
TRBJ1-2 TRBV7-2 CASSSGGRYGYTF
TRBJ1-6 TRBV2 CASSGRFNSPLHF
TRBJ2-2 TRBV6-2/TRBV6-3 CASSLTASGNTGELFF
TRBJ1-1 TRBV29-1 CSVKTGGMNTEAFF
TRBJ1-1 TRBV7-3 CASSLGLGGTEAFF
TRBJ2-7 TRBV19 CASSINRGGHYEQYF